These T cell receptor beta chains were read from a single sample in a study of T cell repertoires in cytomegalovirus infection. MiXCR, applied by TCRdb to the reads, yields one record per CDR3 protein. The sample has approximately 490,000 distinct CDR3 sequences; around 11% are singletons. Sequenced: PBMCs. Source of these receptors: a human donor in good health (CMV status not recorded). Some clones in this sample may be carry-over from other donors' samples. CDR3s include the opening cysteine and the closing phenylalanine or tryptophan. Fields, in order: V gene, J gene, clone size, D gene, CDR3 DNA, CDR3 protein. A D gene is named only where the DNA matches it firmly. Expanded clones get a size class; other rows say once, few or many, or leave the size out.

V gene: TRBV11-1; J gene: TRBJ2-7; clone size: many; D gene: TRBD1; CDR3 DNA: TGTGCCAGCAGCCCGGGACAGCCGCGGGAGCAGTACTTC; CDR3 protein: CASSPGQPREQYF
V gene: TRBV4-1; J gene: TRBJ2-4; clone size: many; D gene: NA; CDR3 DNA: TGCGCCAGCAGTCAAAAGAGGCTAAGGACACCAAAAAACATTCAGTACTTC; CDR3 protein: CASSQKRLRTPKNIQYF
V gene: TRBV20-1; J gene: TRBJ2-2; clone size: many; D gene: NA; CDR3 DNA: TGCAGTGCTAGAGACAGGGGAGTAAACACCGGGGAGCTGTTTTTT; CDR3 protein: CSARDRGVNTGELFF
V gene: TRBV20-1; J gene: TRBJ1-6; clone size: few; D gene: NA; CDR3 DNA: TGCAGTGCTAGCTCGCAGGCCGTCGGCTCACCCCTCCACTTT; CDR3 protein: CSASSQAVGSPLHF
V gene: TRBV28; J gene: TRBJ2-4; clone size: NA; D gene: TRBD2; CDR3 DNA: TGTGCCAGCAGTCCCGGGGGGATCCCGGACATTCAGTACTTC; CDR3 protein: CASSPGGIPDIQYF
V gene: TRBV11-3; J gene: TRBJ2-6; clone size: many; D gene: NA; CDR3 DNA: TGTGCCAGCAGCTTAGACACAGGGACTGGGGCCAACGTCCTGACTTTC; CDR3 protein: CASSLDTGTGANVLTF
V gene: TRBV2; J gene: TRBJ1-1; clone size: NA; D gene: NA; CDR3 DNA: TGTGCCAGCAGTAAAGGGTTGGGCACTGAAGCTTTCTTT; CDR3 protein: CASSKGLGTEAFF
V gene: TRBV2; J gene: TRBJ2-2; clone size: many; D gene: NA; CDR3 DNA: TGTGCCAGCTTGGGGGAAATAGGACAGGCGGGGAAGAACACCGGGGAGCTGTTTTTT; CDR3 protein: CASLGEIGQAGKNTGELFF
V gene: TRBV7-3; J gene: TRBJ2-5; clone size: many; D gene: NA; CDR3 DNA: TGTGCCAGCAGCTTAAGCTTCCGGGGCGGCGGGGACATCCAAGAGACCCAGTACTTC; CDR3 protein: CASSLSFRGGGDIQETQYF
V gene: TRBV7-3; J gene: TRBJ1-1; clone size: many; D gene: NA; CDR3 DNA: TGTGCCAGCAGCTTAAATCCCTCCGGGGTAGGGGACACTGAAGCTTTCTTT; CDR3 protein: CASSLNPSGVGDTEAFF
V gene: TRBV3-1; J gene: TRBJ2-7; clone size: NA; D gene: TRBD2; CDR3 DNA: TGTGCCAGCAGCCAAGTGGCGCAGCGGGGGGGCGTGCAGTACTTC; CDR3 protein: CASSQVAQRGGVQYF
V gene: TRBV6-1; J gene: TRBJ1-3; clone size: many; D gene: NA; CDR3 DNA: TGTACGGCGAGCGAAGGGGTTGGCAACACCATATATTTT; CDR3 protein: CTASEGVGNTIYF
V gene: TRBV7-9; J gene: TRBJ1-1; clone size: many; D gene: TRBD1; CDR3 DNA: TGTGCCAGCAGCCCGGTCCCGGGACAGGACATGAACACTGAAGCTTTCTTT; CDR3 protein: CASSPVPGQDMNTEAFF
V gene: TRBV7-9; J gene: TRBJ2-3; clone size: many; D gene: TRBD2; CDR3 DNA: TGTGCCAGCAGCTCTCCGGGACTAGCGGACCTCACAGATACGCAGTATTTT; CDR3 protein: CASSSPGLADLTDTQYF
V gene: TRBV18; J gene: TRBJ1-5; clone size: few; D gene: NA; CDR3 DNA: TGTGCCAGCTCACGGGATTCCGGGTCCTCACGGCCCCAGCATTTT; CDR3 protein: CASSRDSGSSRPQHF
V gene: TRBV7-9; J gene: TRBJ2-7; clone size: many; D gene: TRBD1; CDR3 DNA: TGTGCCAGCAGCTCGACAGGGGAGATCTACGAGCAGTACTTC; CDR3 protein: CASSSTGEIYEQYF
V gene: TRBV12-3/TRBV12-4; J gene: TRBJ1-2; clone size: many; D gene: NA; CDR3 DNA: TGTGCCAGCAGTTTAAACGCCAGGGTTAGGTATGGCTACACCTTC; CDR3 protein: CASSLNARVRYGYTF
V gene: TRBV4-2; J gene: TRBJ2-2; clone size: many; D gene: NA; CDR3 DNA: TGTGCCAGCAGCCAAAGGGGGGGTTTAAACACCGGGGAGCTGTTTTTT; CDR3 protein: CASSQRGGLNTGELFF
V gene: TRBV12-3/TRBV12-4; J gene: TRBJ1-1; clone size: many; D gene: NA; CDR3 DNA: TGTGCCAGCAGGTTGGGACGGGGGAACACTGAAGCTTTCTTT; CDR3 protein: CASRLGRGNTEAFF
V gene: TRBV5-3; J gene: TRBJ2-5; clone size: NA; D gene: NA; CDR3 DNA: TGTGCCAGCAGGCTGCGACTAGTGGGAGCGGGAGAGACCCAGTACTTC; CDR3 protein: CASRLRLVGAGETQYF
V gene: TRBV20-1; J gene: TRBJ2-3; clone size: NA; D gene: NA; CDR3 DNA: TGCAGTGCTAGAAGGCGGGCTAGCACAGATACGCAGAATTTT; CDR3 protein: CSARRRASTDTQNF
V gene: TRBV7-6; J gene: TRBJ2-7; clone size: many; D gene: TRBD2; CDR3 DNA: TGTGCCAGCAGCTTAAGTCTAGCGGGAGGAAATTACTACGAGCAGTACTTC; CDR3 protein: CASSLSLAGGNYYEQYF
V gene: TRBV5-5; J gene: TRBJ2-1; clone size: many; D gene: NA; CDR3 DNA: TGTGCCAGCAGGGTCACGACAGAGAACTCCTACAATGAGCAGTTCTTC; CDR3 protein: CASRVTTENSYNEQFF
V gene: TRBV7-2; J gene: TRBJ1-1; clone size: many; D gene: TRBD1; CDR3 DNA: TGTGCCAGCACCCTAAGACAGGGAAGGGCTTTCTTT; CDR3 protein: CASTLRQGRAFF
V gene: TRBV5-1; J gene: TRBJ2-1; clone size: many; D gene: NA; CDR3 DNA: TGCGCCAGCAGCGGGGGAGAGTCTCCCTACAATGAGCAGTTCTTC; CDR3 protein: CASSGGESPYNEQFF
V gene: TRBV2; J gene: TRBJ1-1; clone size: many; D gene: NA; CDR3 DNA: TGTGCCAGCAGCGTAACTCTCAGGGTGGAGGACACTGAAGCTTTCTTT; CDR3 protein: CASSVTLRVEDTEAFF
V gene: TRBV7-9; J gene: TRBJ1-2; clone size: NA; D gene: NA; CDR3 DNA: TGTGCCAGCAGCTTAGCCCCGACAGTCCTATATGGCTACACCTTC; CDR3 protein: CASSLAPTVLYGYTF
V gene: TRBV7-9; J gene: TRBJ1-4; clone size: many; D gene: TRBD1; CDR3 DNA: TGTGCCAGCACCCCCGGGACAGAGATTGAAAAACTGTTTTTT; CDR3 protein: CASTPGTEIEKLFF
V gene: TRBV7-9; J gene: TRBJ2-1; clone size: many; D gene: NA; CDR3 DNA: TGTGCCAGCAGCTTAGCCCCATGGAGAGGGGCCTCCTACAATGAGCAGTTCTTC; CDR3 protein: CASSLAPWRGASYNEQFF
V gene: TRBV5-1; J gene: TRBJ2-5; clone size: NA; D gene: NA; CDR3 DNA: TGCGCCAGCAGCTCGGGACGGGCACAAGAGACCCAGTACTTC; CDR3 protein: CASSSGRAQETQYF
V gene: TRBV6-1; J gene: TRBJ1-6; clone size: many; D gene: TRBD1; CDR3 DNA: TGTGCCAGCAGTTCCGAAAAGACAGGGTGGAATTCACCCCTCCACTTT; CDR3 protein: CASSSEKTGWNSPLHF
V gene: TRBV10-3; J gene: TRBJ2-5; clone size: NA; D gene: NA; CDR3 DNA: TGTGCCATCAGTGAACAGGGTGGACTTCTGGAGACCCAGTACTTC; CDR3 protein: CAISEQGGLLETQYF
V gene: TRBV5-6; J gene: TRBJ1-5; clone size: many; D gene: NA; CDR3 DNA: TGTGCCAGCAGCCGTCAGGGTATTAGCAATCAGCCCCAGCATTTT; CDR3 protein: CASSRQGISNQPQHF
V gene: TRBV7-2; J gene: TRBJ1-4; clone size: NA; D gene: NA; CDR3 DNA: TGTGCCAGCAGCCGGGACATCGCTGGTGAAAAACTGTTTTTT; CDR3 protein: CASSRDIAGEKLFF
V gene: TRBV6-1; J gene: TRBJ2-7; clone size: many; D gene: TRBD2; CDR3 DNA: TGTGCCAGCAGTGAAGTGTGGACTAGCGGATACGAGCAGTACTTC; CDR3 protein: CASSEVWTSGYEQYF
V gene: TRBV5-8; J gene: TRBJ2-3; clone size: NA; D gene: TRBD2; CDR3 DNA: TGTGCCAGCAGCTTGGTTTACGCGGGAGGCCCCCCACGTACAGATACGCAGTATTTT; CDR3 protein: CASSLVYAGGPPRTDTQYF
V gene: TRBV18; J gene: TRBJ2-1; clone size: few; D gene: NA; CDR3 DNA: TGTGCCAGCTCACGAGACCCCGGCGGGGATGGTGAGCAGTTCTTC; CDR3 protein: CASSRDPGGDGEQFF
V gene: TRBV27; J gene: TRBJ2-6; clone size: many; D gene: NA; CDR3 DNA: TGTGCCAGCAGTTCGGCCGGGGCCAACGTCCTGACTTTC; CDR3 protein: CASSSAGANVLTF
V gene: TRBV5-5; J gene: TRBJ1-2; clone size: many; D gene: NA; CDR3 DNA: TGTGCCAGCAGGATGGACAGTTCGTACTATGGCTACACCTTC; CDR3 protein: CASRMDSSYYGYTF
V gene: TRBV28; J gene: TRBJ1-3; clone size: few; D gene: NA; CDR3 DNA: TGTGCCAGCAGTTTGCGACAAACCTCTGGAAACACCATATATTTT; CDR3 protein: CASSLRQTSGNTIYF
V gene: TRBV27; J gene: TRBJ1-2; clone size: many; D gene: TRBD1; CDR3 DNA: TGTGCCAGCAGTTCCCACAGGGGGCCTTATGGCTACACCTTC; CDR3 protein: CASSSHRGPYGYTF
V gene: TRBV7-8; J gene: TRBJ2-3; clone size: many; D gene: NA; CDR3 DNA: TGTGCCAGCAGCTTCGAGGGGGACACAGATACGCAGTATTTT; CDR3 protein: CASSFEGDTDTQYF
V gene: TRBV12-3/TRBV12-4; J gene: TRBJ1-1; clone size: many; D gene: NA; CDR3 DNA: TGTGCCAGCAGCTGGGGACGAAACACTGAAGCTTTCTTT; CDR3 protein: CASSWGRNTEAFF
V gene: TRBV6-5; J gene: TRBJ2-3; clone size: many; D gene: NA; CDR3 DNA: TGTGCCAGCTCCTATGGGGGGACAGATACGCAGTATTTT; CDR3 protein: CASSYGGTDTQYF
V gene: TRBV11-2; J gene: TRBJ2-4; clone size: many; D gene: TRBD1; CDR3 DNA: TGTGCCAGCAGCTTAGAACAGGGGTACATTCAGTACTTC; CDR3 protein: CASSLEQGYIQYF
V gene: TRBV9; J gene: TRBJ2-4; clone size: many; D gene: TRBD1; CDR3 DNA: TGTGCCAGCAGCGCGTTGGGACAGGCTTTCGGGGGAAACATTCAGTACTTC; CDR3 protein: CASSALGQAFGGNIQYF
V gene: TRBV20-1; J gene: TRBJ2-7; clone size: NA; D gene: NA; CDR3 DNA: TGCAGTGCTAGAGGGACGAACAGCTACGAGCAGTACTTC; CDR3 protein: CSARGTNSYEQYF
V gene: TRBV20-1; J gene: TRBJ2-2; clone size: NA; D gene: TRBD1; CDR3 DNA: TGCAGTGTCCCCGGGACAGGGTCCACCGGGGAGCTGTTTTTT; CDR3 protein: CSVPGTGSTGELFF
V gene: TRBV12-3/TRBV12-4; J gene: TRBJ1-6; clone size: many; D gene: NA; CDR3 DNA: TGTGCCAGCAGTCTCCACAGGGTGGGAGAATCACCCCTCCACTTT; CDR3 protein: CASSLHRVGESPLHF
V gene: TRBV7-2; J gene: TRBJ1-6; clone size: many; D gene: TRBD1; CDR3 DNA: TGTGCCAGCAGCTTAACGACAGGGCCTCTAAATTCACCCCTCCACTTT; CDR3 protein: CASSLTTGPLNSPLHF
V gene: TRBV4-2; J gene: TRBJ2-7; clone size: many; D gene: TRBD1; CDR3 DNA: TGTGCCAGCAGCCCTAGGGACAGCCAACTCTCCTACGAGCAGTACTTC; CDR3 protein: CASSPRDSQLSYEQYF
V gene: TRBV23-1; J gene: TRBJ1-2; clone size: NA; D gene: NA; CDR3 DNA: TGCGCCACCAGGGGCGGCTATGGCTACACCTTC; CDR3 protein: CATRGGYGYTF
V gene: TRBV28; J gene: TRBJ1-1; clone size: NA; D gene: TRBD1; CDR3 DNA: TGTGCCAGCAAAAGGGGGACAGGGGCTGAAGCTTTCTTT; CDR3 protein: CASKRGTGAEAFF
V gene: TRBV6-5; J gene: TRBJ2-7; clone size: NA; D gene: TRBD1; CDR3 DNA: TGTGCCAGCAGTGACAGGGTTCACGAGCAGTACTTC; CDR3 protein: CASSDRVHEQYF
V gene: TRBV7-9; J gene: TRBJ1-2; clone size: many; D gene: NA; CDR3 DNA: TGTGCCAGCAGCTATCAGACGGGCTACTATGGCTACACCTTC; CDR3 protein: CASSYQTGYYGYTF